Following are 21 T cell receptor beta chains from one sample sequenced in a study of T cell changes during pregnancy in multiple sclerosis. Clones were sequenced by immunoSEQ multiplex PCR, and TCRdb holds only the in-frame ones, with some missing. The data contain approximately 50,000 clones, 91% of them singletons. The sequences come from CD8+ T cells from peripheral blood mononuclear cells, collected after pregnancy. The receptor set was obtained from a female donor with multiple sclerosis, enrolled in a pregnancy study.

The rearrangement links TRBV4-1 to TRBJ1-5; D is unresolved. Between the trimmed V and J ends, which lost 1 base and 6 bases, there was a span of 10 bases. The CDR3 extends over 14 amino acids. The germline gives CDR1 MGHRA, CDR2 YSYEKL. CDR3 region: CASSQGPVTQPQHF. The CDR3 DNA reads TGCGCCAGCAGCCAAGGGCCAGTTACTCAGCCCCAGCATTTT.

The chain is built from TRBV7-9 and TRBJ2-1; possible D gene TRBD2, 6 bases. V lost 4 bases, J lost 6 bases, and 16 bases lay in between. The CDR3 has 15 residues. CDR1 and CDR2 from the germline V gene are SEHNR and FQNEAQ (reference sequence). The CDR3 region has the DNA TGTGCCAGCAGCTCCCCCGGGACTGGCTTCAATGAGCAGTTCTTC. This sequence encodes CASSSPGTGFNEQFF.

The rearrangement uses TRBV5-1 and TRBJ2-1; 9 bases are a match to TRBD1. Germline trimming cut 4 bases from V and 2 bases from J; bases unmatched to any gene: 10. The germline CDR1 and CDR2 sequences are SGHRS and YFSETQ. This CDR3 spans 17 amino acids. The CDR3 coding sequence is TGCGCCAGCAGCCCAGGGGACAGGGTAACGCCCTACAATGAGCAGTTCTTC. This sequence encodes CASSPGDRVTPYNEQFF.

V gene TRBV13 combines with J gene TRBJ2-1, with 10 bases aligning to TRBD2. V lost 0 bases to trimming and J lost 8 bases; unmatched junction nucleotides: 7. From germline, CDR1 is PRHDT and CDR2 FYEKMQ (reference sequence). The CDR3 runs 16 residues. The CDR3 coding sequence is TGTGCCAGCAGCTTAGGCCGAGGACTAGCGGTTGATGAGCAGTTCTTC. It encodes CASSLGRGLAVDEQFF.

The chain uses TRBV6-6 and TRBJ1-4; 8 positions match TRBD1. The J segment lost 6 bases and the V segment lost 0 bases, leaving 3 bases of the junction unmatched. The CDR3 is 15 residues long. Germline CDR1 MNHNY, CDR2 SVGAGI (reference sequence). The DNA for the CDR3 is TGTGCCAGCAGTTACTCCCCGGACAGGGATGAAAAACTGTTTTTT. Encoded protein: CASSYSPDRDEKLFF.

This sequence joins TRBV11-3 and TRBJ2-5; 11 bases are a match to TRBD2. This CDR3 region has 18 residues. Trimming cost V 5 bases and J 1 base; bases outside gene matches: 12. CDR1 and CDR2 (germline): SGHNT, YENEEA. CDR3 nucleotides: TGTGCCAGCAGCGGGGGGCTACTAGCGGGGGATAGCCAAGAGACCCAGTACTTC. Its translation: CASSGGLLAGDSQETQYF.

This clone has a handful of counts. V usage is TRBV7-8 and J usage is TRBJ1-1; 7 bases fit TRBD1. Germline V gene sequence: CDR1 SGHVS, CDR2 FQNEAQ. The ends lost 4 bases at V and 4 bases at J; junction bases unmatched: 6. CDR3 length: 14 residues. CDR3 loop: CASSSTGRITEAFF. CDR3 nucleotides: TGTGCCAGCAGCTCGACAGGGAGGATCACTGAAGCTTTCTTT.

This rearrangement joins TRBV5-6 to TRBJ2-2; no reliable D call. CDR1 is SGHDT, CDR2 YYEEEE, per germline. V shed 0 bases and J shed 1 base, with 7 bases lying between them. The CDR3 runs to 15 residues. The CDR3 loop reads CASSLGAGNTGELFF. The CDR3 bases are TGTGCCAGCAGCTTGGGAGCCGGGAACACCGGGGAGCTGTTTTTT.

The rearrangement uses TRBV10-1 and TRBJ2-5, with D uncertain. The CDR3 consists of 12 residues. With 7 bases removed from V and 2 bases from J, the gap between germline ends came to 8 bases. Germline CDR1 and CDR2: WNHNN and SYGVQD (reference sequence). The DNA of the CDR3 is TGCGCCAGCACCGACGGGCAAGAGACCCAGTACTTC. This codes for CASTDGQETQYF.

This chain connects TRBV6-1 to TRBJ1-1, with D possibly TRBD1 on 5 matching bases. Germline V CDR1 and CDR2: MNHNS, SASEGT. CDR3 length: 13 residues. Trimming shortened V by 4 bases and J by 1 base, and 7 bases separated the two germline ends. CDR3: CASSVTGNTEAFF. The CDR3 bases are TGTGCCAGCAGTGTTACAGGGAACACTGAAGCTTTCTTT.

The genes are TRBV2 and TRBJ2-1, with D possibly being TRBD2 (5 bases). From germline, CDR1 is SNHLY and CDR2 FYNNEI. Trimming took 6 bases from V and 10 from J, leaving 10 bases between them. CDR3 length: 11 residues. DNA of the CDR3: TGTGCCAGCAGGGGAGAGACAGAGCAGTTCTTC. Residues: CASRGETEQFF.

The chain couples TRBV13 to TRBJ2-7; perhaps TRBD2 as D (7 bases). The CDR3 covers 15 residues. Germline CDR1 is PRHDT and CDR2 is FYEKMQ (reference sequence). V dropped 1 base and J dropped 2 bases, with 12 bases sitting between them. The CDR3 sequence is CASSLEGGPPYEQYF. CDR3 coding DNA: TGTGCCAGCAGCTTAGAGGGGGGGCCGCCCTACGAGCAGTACTTC.

J is TRBJ1-2 and V is TRBV11-2; 12 bases are a match to TRBD1. From germline, CDR1 is SGHAT and CDR2 FQNNGV. The CDR3 runs to 18 residues. After removal of 5 bases from V and 8 bases from J, the junction contained 18 bases not matched to a gene. The CDR3 sequence: CASSDHYEGDRGRLGYTF. CDR3 DNA: TGTGCCAGCAGCGACCATTATGAGGGGGACAGGGGGCGGTTAGGCTACACCTTC.

The J gene is TRBJ2-3, the V gene TRBV29-1; 9 bases are shared with TRBD2. V lost 4 bases and J lost 8; bases outside the gene matches: 10. In germline, CDR1 is SQVTM, CDR2 ANQGSEA. The CDR3 extends over 14 amino acids. CDR3 DNA sequence: TGCAGCGTTGTATTCGGCGGGGGGGCCGGTACGCAGTATTTT. This gives the protein CSVVFGGGAGTQYF.

The chain combines TRBV15 with TRBJ2-2; 9 bases align to TRBD2. J gave up 4 bases and V 0 bases, and 9 bases lay outside the gene matches. In germline, CDR1 is LNHNV, CDR2 YYDKDF (reference sequence). The CDR3 loop spans 18 amino acids. In DNA, the CDR3 is TGTGCCACCAGCAGAGATTTGGCCAGCGGGGGGCTCACCGGGGAGCTGTTTTTT. It codes for CATSRDLASGGLTGELFF.

This chain joins TRBV19 and TRBJ2-7, with 12 positions matching TRBD2. J lost 3 bases, V lost 4 bases, and 1 base had no gene match. Germline CDR1 is LNHDA and CDR2 is SQIVND (reference sequence). The CDR3 contains 14 residues. The CDR3 loop reads CASSKTSGGYEQYF. The CDR3 region has the DNA TGTGCCAGTAGTAAGACTAGCGGGGGCTACGAGCAGTACTTC. Full variable domain (outside the CDR3, taken from reference TRBV19 and TRBJ2-7): DGGITQSPKYLFRKEGQNVTLSCEQNLNHDAMYWYRQDPGQGLRLIYYSQIVNDFQKGDIAEGYSVSREKKESFPLTVTSAQKNPTAFYLCASSKTSGGYEQYFGPGTRLTVT.

J is TRBJ2-1 and V is TRBV9; D gene uncertain. Trimming removed 2 bases at V and 0 bases at J, with 9 bases between. The germline gives CDR1 SGDLS, CDR2 YYNGEE. CDR3 length: 15 residues. The CDR3 DNA follows: TGTGCCAGCAGCGTTCAGGTTAACTCCTACAATGAGCAGTTCTTC. Protein product: CASSVQVNSYNEQFF. The full variable domain, completed using reference TRBV9 and TRBJ2-1, is DSGVTQTPKHLITATGQRVTLRCSPRSGDLSVYWYQQSLDQGLQFLIQYYNGEERAKGNILERFSAQQFPDLHSELNLSSLELGDSALYFCASSVQVNSYNEQFFGPGTRLTVL.

The DNA of the CDR3 is TGTGCCATCAGTGAGGATACAGGGGGCTCAGGAAACACCATATATTTT. This encodes CAISEDTGGSGNTIYF. The V and J genes are TRBV10-3 and TRBJ1-3, with TRBD1 identical over 9 bases. The germline CDR1 and CDR2 sequences are ENHRY and SYGVKD. The CDR3 loop spans 16 amino acids. Losses at the gene ends were 2 bases for V and 4 bases for J; bases not matched to a gene: 6.

The V call is TRBV2, the J call TRBJ1-3; possibly TRBD1 for D (5 bases). CDR3 size: 13 residues. Trimming removed 8 bases from V and 7 bases from J, with 15 bases in between. The germline V gene has CDR1 SNHLY and CDR2 FYNNEI. This CDR3 reads CASLDSDGNTIYF. The CDR3 nucleotides are TGTGCCAGCCTAGACAGTGATGGTAACACCATATATTTT.

The genes are TRBV6-5 and TRBJ2-1; D is uncertain. Germline loops: CDR1 MNHEY, CDR2 SVGAGI. Trimming stripped 5 bases from V and 10 bases from J, with 18 bases between. The length of the CDR3 is 14 residues. This CDR3 is CASSLPRHPWEQFF. The CDR3 coding sequence is TGTGCCAGCAGTCTACCACGACACCCCTGGGAGCAGTTCTTC.

This clone turned up a few times. The chain couples TRBV11-2 to TRBJ2-7; 8 bases align to TRBD2. The CDR3 is made up of 13 amino acids. Germline loops: CDR1 SGHAT, CDR2 FQNNGV. V lost 5 bases and J lost 4; bases outside the gene matches: 4. CDR3 in amino acids: CASSPTSGYEQYF. The CDR3 DNA is TGTGCCAGCAGCCCCACTAGCGGATACGAGCAGTACTTC.